Listed below are T cell receptor beta chains from one sample, sequenced in a study of CD8 T cells in ankylosing spondylitis. TCRdb recomputed calls from the 5' RACE reads with MiXCR, one row per CDR3 protein. The data show approximately 440,000 distinct CDR3 sequences, roughly 18% seen once. The sample was blood, either unsorted or a sorted T cell fraction (not recorded which). These receptors were obtained from a male donor with ankylosing spondylitis. Each CDR3 is given with its conserved first and last residue. A D gene is named only where the DNA matches it firmly. Some rows have no size entry. The others give once, few or many, or a class for an expanded clone.

size	J	V	D	CDR3	DNA
NA	TRBJ2-7	TRBV12-3/TRBV12-4	NA	CASSTSTSGNYEQYF	NA
few	TRBJ1-6	TRBV12-3/TRBV12-4	TRBD1	CASRGTGGNSPLHF	TGTGCCAGCAGAGGGACAGGGGGAAATTCACCCCTCCACTTT
few	TRBJ2-6	TRBV4-1	NA	CASSQEGGREFSGANVLTF	TGCGCCAGCAGCCAAGAGGGCGGCAGGGAATTCTCTGGGGCCAACGTCCTGACTTTC
many	TRBJ2-3	TRBV12-3/TRBV12-4	TRBD2	CASSLAGGTSGTQYF	TGTGCCAGCAGCTTAGCGGGGGGGACGTCTGGGACGCAGTATTTT
NA	TRBJ2-5	TRBV28	TRBD1	CASSFEIGQAQETQYF	TGTGCCAGCAGTTTCGAAATAGGACAGGCCCAAGAGACCCAGTACTTC
few	TRBJ2-7	TRBV7-8	TRBD2	CASSLALKREVYEQYF	TGTGCCAGCAGCTTAGCGCTAAAGCGGGAGGTTTACGAGCAGTACTTC
NA	TRBJ1-4	TRBV3-1	NA	CASSQDGGKLFF	TGTGCCAGCAGCCAAGATGGTGGAAAACTGTTTTTT
NA	TRBJ2-3	TRBV6-1	TRBD2	CASSLGTSVTDTQYF	TGTGCCAGCAGTCTCGGGACTAGCGTGACAGATACGCAGTATTTT
few	TRBJ2-1	TRBV10-3	TRBD2	CAISATSGRTLYNEQFF	TGTGCCATCAGTGCGACTAGCGGGAGGACCCTCTACAATGAGCAGTTCTTC
NA	TRBJ1-1	TRBV20-1	TRBD1	CRLEGAMNTEAFF	TGCAGGCTGGAGGGGGCGATGAACACTGAAGCTTTCTTT
few	TRBJ1-4	TRBV18	TRBD1	CASSPRPTGVSTNEKLFF	TGTGCCAGCTCACCGAGACCGACAGGGGTGTCAACTAATGAAAAACTGTTTTTT
NA	TRBJ1-5	TRBV25-1	NA	CASSEGTKNQPQHF	TGTGCCAGCAGTGAGGGCACCAAGAATCAGCCCCAGCATTTT
many	TRBJ2-2	TRBV6-2/TRBV6-3	TRBD1	CASRQGNTGELFF	TGTGCCAGCCGACAGGGAAACACCGGGGAGCTGTTTTTT
NA	TRBJ2-3	TRBV20-1	NA	CSAREGHGTDTQYF	TGCAGTGCTAGGGAAGGCCACGGGACAGATACGCAGTATTTT
many	TRBJ1-1	TRBV6-1	TRBD1	CASRNNRDSEAFF	TGTGCCAGCAGGAACAACCGGGACAGTGAAGCTTTCTTT
few	TRBJ2-7	TRBV6-2/TRBV6-3	TRBD2	CASRSGGLLSYEQYF	TGTGCCAGCAGGAGCGGGGGACTTCTCTCCTACGAGCAGTACTTC
few	TRBJ2-3	TRBV3-1	TRBD2	CASSQVRSGGPLTTDTQYF	TGTGCCAGCAGCCAAGTTCGAAGCGGGGGGCCACTTACCACAGATACGCAGTATTTT
NA	TRBJ2-2	TRBV10-2	NA	CASSVPGHLTGELFF	TGCGCCAGCAGTGTTCCGGGACACCTCACCGGGGAGCTGTTTTTT
few	TRBJ1-1	TRBV19	TRBD1	CASTRQGAQTEAFF	TGTGCCAGTACCCGTCAGGGGGCGCAGACTGAAGCTTTCTTT
NA	TRBJ2-2	TRBV15	NA	CATSRAGRENTGELFF	TGTGCCACCAGCAGAGCGGGACGGGAGAACACCGGGGAGCTGTTTTTT
NA	TRBJ2-1	TRBV24-1	TRBD2	CATASPPGTSGKLSSYNEQFF	TGTGCCACCGCATCCCCGCCCGGGACTAGCGGGAAACTGAGCTCCTACAATGAGCAGTTCTTC
few	TRBJ2-2	TRBV12-3/TRBV12-4	NA	CAGGLANTGELFF	TGTGCTGGGGGGTTGGCGAACACCGGGGAGCTGTTTTTT
few	TRBJ1-4	TRBV5-1	NA	CASSLEGWREKLFF	TGCGCCAGCAGTTTGGAAGGGTGGAGGGAAAAACTGTTTTTT
few	TRBJ2-1	TRBV25-1	NA	CASSEWVWGNEQFF	TGTGCCAGCAGTGAATGGGTTTGGGGCAATGAGCAGTTCTTC
NA	TRBJ2-3	TRBV10-3	TRBD2	CAISESPATSGRGHTQYF	TGTGCCATCAGTGAGTCGCCCGCTACTAGCGGGAGGGGTCATACGCAGTATTTT
many	TRBJ2-2	TRBV13	NA	CASSPRGRDHTGELFF	TGTGCCAGCAGCCCTCGGGGCAGGGACCACACCGGGGAGCTGTTTTTT
few	TRBJ1-1	TRBV5-1	NA	CASSSTSSMNTEAFF	TGCGCCAGCAGCTCAACCAGCAGCATGAACACTGAAGCTTTCTTT
NA	TRBJ1-1	TRBV29-1	NA	CSVAPGRLEAFF	TGCAGCGTGGCGCCAGGGAGGTTAGAAGCTTTCTTT
NA	TRBJ1-1	TRBV3-1	NA	CASSLVDQSAFF	TGTGCCAGCAGCCTCGTAGACCAGTCGGCTTTCTTT
few	TRBJ2-5	TRBV7-2	TRBD2	CASSLAGRSGQETQYF	TGTGCCAGCAGCTTAGCGGGACGTAGCGGGCAAGAGACCCAGTACTTC
NA	TRBJ2-1	TRBV7-9	NA	CASRKTTGRRNEQFF	TGTGCCAGCAGGAAGACAACCGGGAGACGGAATGAGCAGTTCTTC
NA	TRBJ2-3	TRBV6-2/TRBV6-3	TRBD2	CASSGLALSTDTQYF	TGTGCCAGCAGTGGACTAGCATTGAGCACAGATACGCAGTATTTT
few	TRBJ1-1	TRBV7-2	NA	CASSLASGFAEAFF	TGTGCCAGCAGCTTAGCATCAGGGTTCGCCGAAGCTTTCTTT
NA	TRBJ2-7	TRBV25-1	NA	CASSEQGKYEQYF	TGTGCCAGCAGTGAACAGGGGAAGTACGAGCAGTACTTC
NA	TRBJ2-1	TRBV9	NA	CASSVQYNEQFF	TGTGCCAGCAGCGTCCAGTACAATGAGCAGTTCTTC
NA	TRBJ2-3	TRBV9	NA	CASSVVTGFTDTQYF	TGTGCCAGCAGCGTAGTCACCGGTTTCACAGATACGCAGTATTTT
NA	TRBJ2-1	TRBV5-1	TRBD2	CASSGGGLAGANEQFF	TGCGCCAGCAGCGGGGGGGGACTAGCGGGAGCCAATGAGCAGTTCTTC
many	TRBJ1-5	TRBV29-1	NA	CSVSSLDQPQHF	TGCAGCGTATCGAGTCTTGATCAGCCCCAGCATTTT
few	TRBJ2-2	TRBV29-1	NA	CSVESRESGELFF	TGCAGCGTTGAATCTCGTGAGTCCGGGGAGCTGTTTTTT
few	TRBJ2-5	TRBV20-1	TRBD2	CSARGLAGQETQYF	TGCAGTGCTAGAGGACTAGCGGGACAAGAGACCCAGTACTTC
few	TRBJ1-1	TRBV7-2	NA	CASSLGALPNTEAFF	TGTGCCAGCAGCTTAGGGGCGCTTCCGAACACTGAAGCTTTCTTT
few	TRBJ2-5	TRBV10-2	TRBD2	CASTNAGGETQYF	TGCGCCAGCACAAATGCGGGAGGGGAGACCCAGTACTTC
few	TRBJ1-2	TRBV5-6	TRBD1	CASSSDRGKGGYTF	TGTGCCAGCAGCTCCGACAGGGGCAAGGGTGGCTACACCTTC